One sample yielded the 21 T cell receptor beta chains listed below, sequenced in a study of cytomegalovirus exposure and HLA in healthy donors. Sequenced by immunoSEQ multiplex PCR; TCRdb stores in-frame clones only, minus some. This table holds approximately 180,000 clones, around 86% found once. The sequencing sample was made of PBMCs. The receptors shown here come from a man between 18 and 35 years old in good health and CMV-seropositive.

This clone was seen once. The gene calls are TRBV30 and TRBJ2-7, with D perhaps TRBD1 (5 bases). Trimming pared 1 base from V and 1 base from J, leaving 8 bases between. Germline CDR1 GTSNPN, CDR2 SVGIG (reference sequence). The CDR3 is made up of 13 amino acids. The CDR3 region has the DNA TGTGCCTGGAGTGCACAGGAGTCCTACGAGCAGTACTTC. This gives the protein CAWSAQESYEQYF.

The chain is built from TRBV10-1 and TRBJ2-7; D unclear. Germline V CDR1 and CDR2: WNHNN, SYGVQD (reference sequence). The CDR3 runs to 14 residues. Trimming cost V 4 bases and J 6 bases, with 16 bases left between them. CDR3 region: CASSALFAIGEQYF. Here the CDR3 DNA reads TGCGCCAGCAGTGCCCTATTTGCGATTGGCGAGCAGTACTTC.

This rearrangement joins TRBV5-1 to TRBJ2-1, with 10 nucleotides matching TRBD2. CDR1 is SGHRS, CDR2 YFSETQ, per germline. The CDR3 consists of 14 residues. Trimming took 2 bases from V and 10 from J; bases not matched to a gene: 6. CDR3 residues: CASSFQRGGNEQFF. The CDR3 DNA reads TGCGCCAGCAGCTTTCAGCGGGGGGGCAACGAGCAGTTCTTC. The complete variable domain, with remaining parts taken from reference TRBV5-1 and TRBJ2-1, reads KAGVTQTPRYLIKTRGQQVTLSCSPISGHRSVSWYQQTPGQGLQFLFEYFSETQRNKGNFPGRFSGRQFSNSRSEMNVSTLELGDSALYLCASSFQRGGNEQFFGPGTRLTVL.

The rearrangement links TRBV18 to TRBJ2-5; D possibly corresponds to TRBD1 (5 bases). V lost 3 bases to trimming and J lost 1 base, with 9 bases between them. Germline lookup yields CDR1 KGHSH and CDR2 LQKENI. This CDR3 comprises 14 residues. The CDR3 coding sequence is TGTGCCAGCTCACCGATCCAGGGCCAAGAGACCCAGTACTTC. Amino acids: CASSPIQGQETQYF.

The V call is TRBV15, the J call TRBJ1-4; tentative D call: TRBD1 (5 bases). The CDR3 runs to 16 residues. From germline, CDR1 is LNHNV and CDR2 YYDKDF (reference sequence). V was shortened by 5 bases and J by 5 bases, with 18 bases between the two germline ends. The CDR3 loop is CATSSPHGGGNEKLFF. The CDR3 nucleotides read TGTGCCACCAGCTCCCCGCATGGGGGGGGGAATGAAAAACTGTTTTTT.

In DNA form, the CDR3 reads TGTGCCAGCAGTGAAGGTAGGCAGGGGATAGGTGAGCAGTTCTTC. Translating gives CASSEGRQGIGEQFF. The chain links TRBV2 to TRBJ2-1, with TRBD1 as a possible D gene (6 bases). Per germline, CDR1 SNHLY and CDR2 FYNNEI. This CDR3 region has 15 residues. V was shortened by 1 base and J by 9 bases, with 16 bases between the two germline ends.

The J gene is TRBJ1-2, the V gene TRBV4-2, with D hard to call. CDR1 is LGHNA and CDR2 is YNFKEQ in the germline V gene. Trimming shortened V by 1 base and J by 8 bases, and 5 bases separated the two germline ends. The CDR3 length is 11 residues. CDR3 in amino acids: CASSQGEGYTF. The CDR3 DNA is TGTGCCAGCAGCCAAGGGGAGGGCTACACCTTC.

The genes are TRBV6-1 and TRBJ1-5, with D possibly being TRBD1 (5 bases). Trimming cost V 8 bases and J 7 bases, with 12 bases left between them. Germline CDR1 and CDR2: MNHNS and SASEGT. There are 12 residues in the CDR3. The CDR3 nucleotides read TGTGCCAGCTGGGCAGGGTACCAGCCCCAGCATTTT. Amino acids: CASWAGYQPQHF.

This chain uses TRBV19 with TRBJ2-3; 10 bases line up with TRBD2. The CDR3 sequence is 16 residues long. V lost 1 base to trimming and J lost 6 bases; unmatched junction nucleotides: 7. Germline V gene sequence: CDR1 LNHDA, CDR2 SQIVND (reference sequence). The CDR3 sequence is CASSIGLAGARDTQYF. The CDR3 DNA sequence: TGTGCCAGTAGTATAGGCCTAGCGGGGGCAAGGGATACGCAGTATTTT.

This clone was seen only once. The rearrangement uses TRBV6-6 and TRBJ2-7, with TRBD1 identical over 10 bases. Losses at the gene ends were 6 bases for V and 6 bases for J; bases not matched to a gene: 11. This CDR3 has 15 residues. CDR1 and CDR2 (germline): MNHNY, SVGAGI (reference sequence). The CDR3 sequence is CASSFPGQGSGEQYF. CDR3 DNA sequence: TGTGCCAGCAGCTTTCCGGGACAGGGGTCTGGCGAGCAGTACTTC.

CDR3 amino acids: CASSLGGGSGELFF. The CDR3 DNA follows: TGTGCCAGCAGCTTAGGGGGGGGCAGCGGGGAGCTGTTTTTT. The chain is built from TRBV7-2 and TRBJ2-2; the D gene is possibly TRBD2 (7 bases). Germline V gives CDR1 SGHTA, CDR2 FQGNSA. The V end lost 1 base, the J end lost 7 bases, and 10 bases lay between the germline ends. CDR3 length: 14 amino acids.

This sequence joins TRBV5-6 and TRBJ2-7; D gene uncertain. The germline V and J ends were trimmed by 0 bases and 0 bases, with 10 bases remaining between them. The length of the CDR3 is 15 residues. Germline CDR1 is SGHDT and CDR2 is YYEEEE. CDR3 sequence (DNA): TGTGCCAGCAGCTTGGCTAGGCTACTCTCCTACGAGCAGTACTTC. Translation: CASSLARLLSYEQYF.

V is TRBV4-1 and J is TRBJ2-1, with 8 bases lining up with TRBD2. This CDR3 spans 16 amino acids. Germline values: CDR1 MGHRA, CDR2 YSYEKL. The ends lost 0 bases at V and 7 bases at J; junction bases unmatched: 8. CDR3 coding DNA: TGCGCCAGCAGCCAAGATCAAGCGGGAGAAAGGAATGAGCAGTTCTTC. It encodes CASSQDQAGERNEQFF.

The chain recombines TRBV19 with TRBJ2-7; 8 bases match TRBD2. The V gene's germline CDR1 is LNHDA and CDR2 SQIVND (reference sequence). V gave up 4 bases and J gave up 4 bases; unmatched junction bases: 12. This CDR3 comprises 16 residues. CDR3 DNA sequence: TGTGCCAGTAGTACCGCCGGGGGGGTCGAGACTTACGAGCAGTACTTC. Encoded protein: CASSTAGGVETYEQYF. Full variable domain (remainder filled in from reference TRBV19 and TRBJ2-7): DGGITQSPKYLFRKEGQNVTLSCEQNLNHDAMYWYRQDPGQGLRLIYYSQIVNDFQKGDIAEGYSVSREKKESFPLTVTSAQKNPTAFYLCASSTAGGVETYEQYFGPGTRLTVT.

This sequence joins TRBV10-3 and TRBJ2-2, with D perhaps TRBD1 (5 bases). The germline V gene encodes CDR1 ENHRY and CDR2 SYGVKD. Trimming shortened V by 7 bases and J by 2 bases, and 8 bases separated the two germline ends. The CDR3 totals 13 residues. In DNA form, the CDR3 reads TGTGCCATCACGACAGAAAACACCGGGGAGCTGTTTTTT. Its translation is CAITTENTGELFF.

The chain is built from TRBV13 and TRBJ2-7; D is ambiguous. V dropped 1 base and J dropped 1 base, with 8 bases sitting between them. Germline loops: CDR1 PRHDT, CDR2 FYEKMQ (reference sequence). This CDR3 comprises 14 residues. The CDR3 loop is CASSLEHGSYEQYF. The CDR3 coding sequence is TGTGCCAGCAGCTTAGAGCACGGTTCCTACGAGCAGTACTTC.

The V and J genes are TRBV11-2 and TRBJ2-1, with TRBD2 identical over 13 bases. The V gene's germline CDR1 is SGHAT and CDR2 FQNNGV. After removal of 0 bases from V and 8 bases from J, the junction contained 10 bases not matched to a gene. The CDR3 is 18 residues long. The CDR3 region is CASSLDQRTSGSGDEQFF. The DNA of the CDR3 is TGTGCCAGCAGCTTAGATCAGAGGACTAGCGGGAGTGGAGATGAGCAGTTCTTC.

This chain's CDR3 is CASSRLDHGQDEAFF. In DNA form, the CDR3 reads TGCGCCAGCAGCCGTTTAGACCATGGACAGGACGAAGCTTTCTTT. The V gene is TRBV5-1, the J gene TRBJ1-1, with 7 bases identical to TRBD1. Germline trimming cut 4 bases from V and 8 bases from J; bases unmatched to any gene: 14. In germline, CDR1 is SGHRS, CDR2 YFSETQ. The CDR3 loop spans 15 amino acids.

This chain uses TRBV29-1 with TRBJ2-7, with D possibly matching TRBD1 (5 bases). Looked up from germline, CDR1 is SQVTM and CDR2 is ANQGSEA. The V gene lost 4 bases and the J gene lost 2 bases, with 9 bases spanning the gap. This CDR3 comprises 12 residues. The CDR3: CSVGEQAYEQYF. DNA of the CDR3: TGCAGCGTTGGGGAACAGGCCTACGAGCAGTACTTC.

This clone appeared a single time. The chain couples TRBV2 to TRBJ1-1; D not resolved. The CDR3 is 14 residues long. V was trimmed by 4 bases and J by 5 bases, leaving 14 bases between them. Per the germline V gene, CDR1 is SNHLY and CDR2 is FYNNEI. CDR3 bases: TGTGCCAGCAGTGCCCGGGGAAGGGATACTGAAGCTTTCTTT. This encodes CASSARGRDTEAFF.

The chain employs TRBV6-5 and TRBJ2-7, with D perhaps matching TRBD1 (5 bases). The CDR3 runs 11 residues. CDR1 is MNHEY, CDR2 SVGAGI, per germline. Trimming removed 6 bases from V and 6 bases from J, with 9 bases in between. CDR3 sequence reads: CASRGPFEQYF. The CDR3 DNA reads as TGTGCCAGCAGGGGGCCATTCGAGCAGTACTTC.